A selection of T cell receptor beta chains follows, all from one sample in a study of blood T cell repertoires in COVID-19. TCRdb's table, derived via immunoSEQ multiplex PCR, lists solely in-frame clones and lacks some. This table holds 200,000 to 250,000 clones, 86% found once. The sample taken for sequencing was peripheral blood. These receptors originate from a woman aged 45-59 years with COVID-19, enrolled during active disease. The CDR3 runs from the conserved cysteine through the conserved F or W. Fields, in order: V gene, J gene, D gene, clone size, CDR3 DNA, CDR3 protein. The D gene is left open where the match is weak. The size of a clone is reported for some rows only, either as once, few or many, or as a class for expanded clones.

TRBV9,TRBJ1-2,TRBD1,.,TGTGCCAGCAGCGCCCGGTATTTCGGTTCGACAGGGGGCAAAGGCTACACCTTC,CASSARYFGSTGGKGYTF
TRBV7-3,TRBJ2-1,.,.,TGTGCCAGCAGCCAATTCGCAACTGGTAGCTCCTACAATGAGCAGTTCTTC,CASSQFATGSSYNEQFF
TRBV24-1,TRBJ2-6,.,.,TGTGCCACCAGTCGTCCGGGACTGACTGGGGCCAACGTCCTGACTTTC,CATSRPGLTGANVLTF
TRBV24-1,TRBJ2-1,TRBD2,.,TGTGCCACCAGTAACACCGGGACTAGCCAGGGAAATGAGCAGTTCTTC,CATSNTGTSQGNEQFF
TRBV11-2,TRBJ1-1,.,.,TGTGCCAGCAGCCCCGGCGGCGGCCATTCCGAAGCTTTCTTT,CASSPGGGHSEAFF
TRBV11-1,TRBJ2-5,TRBD2,.,TGTGCCAGCAGCTTAGGGGGGACTATCGAGACCCAGTACTTC,CASSLGGTIETQYF
TRBV30,TRBJ1-1,.,.,TGTGCCTGGACCCCTTTCCGGAGGGAAAAGATGAACACTGAAGCTTTCTTT,CAWTPFRREKMNTEAFF
TRBV28,TRBJ1-2,.,.,TGTGCCAGCAGCCTAGTTAACTATGGCTACACCTTC,CASSLVNYGYTF
TRBV12-3/TRBV12-4,TRBJ1-4,.,.,TGTGCCAGCAGCCTCCGGCCGGGGGAAAAACTGTTTTTT,CASSLRPGEKLFF
TRBV27,TRBJ1-5,.,.,TGTGCCAGCAGTCCCGCGAGGGGCAATCAGCCCCAGCATTTT,CASSPARGNQPQHF
TRBV19,TRBJ1-6,.,.,TGTGCCAGCGGCAGGGACATGGGTTCACCCCTCCACTTT,CASGRDMGSPLHF
TRBV12-5,TRBJ1-5,.,.,TGTGCTAGTGTCCAAGCACCGGTAGGCAATCAGCCCCAGCATTTT,CASVQAPVGNQPQHF
TRBV2,TRBJ2-1,.,.,TGTGCCAGCAGTTCCTCGCGATATTCAAATGAGCAGTTCTTC,CASSSSRYSNEQFF
TRBV28,TRBJ2-2,TRBD1,.,TGTGCCACCACGACAGGGGGCGGCTCTTTTACCGGGGAGCTGTTTTTT,CATTTGGGSFTGELFF
TRBV3-1/TRBV3-2,TRBJ2-1,TRBD2,.,TGTGCCAGCAGCCAAGGGAAACTAGCGGTTTACAATGAGCAGTTCTTC,CASSQGKLAVYNEQFF
TRBV12-5,TRBJ1-1,TRBD1,few,TGTGCTAGTGGGAAACAGGGGCGAGGGACTGAAGCTTTCTTT,CASGKQGRGTEAFF
TRBV7-6,TRBJ1-5,.,.,TGTGCCAGCAGCCCCGAGCCCGGGGGCAATCAGCCCCAGCATTTT,CASSPEPGGNQPQHF
TRBV29-1,TRBJ2-7,.,.,TGCAGCGTTGGAGGCAGTCCTAGCGAGCAGTACTTC,CSVGGSPSEQYF
TRBV7-2,TRBJ1-2,TRBD1,.,TGTGCCAGCAGCTTAGGTCCGACAGGGATTTATGGCTACACCTTC,CASSLGPTGIYGYTF
TRBV12-3/TRBV12-4,TRBJ1-2,TRBD1,once,TGTGCCAGCAGTTTGGACAGGGTCTATGGCTACACCTTC,CASSLDRVYGYTF
TRBV12-3/TRBV12-4,TRBJ2-2,.,once,TGTGCCAGCAGTTTCGAGGAGGGCGGGGAGCTGTTTTTT,CASSFEEGGELFF
TRBV12-3/TRBV12-4,TRBJ1-1,.,.,TGTGCCAGCAGTTTACAGGCCACTGAAGCTTTCTTT,CASSLQATEAFF
TRBV7-9,TRBJ2-3,TRBD2,.,TGTGCCAGCAGCTTATCCATTACAACTAGCGGCACAGATACGCAGTATTTT,CASSLSITTSGTDTQYF
TRBV11-3,TRBJ2-7,TRBD1,.,TGTGCCAGCAGCTCCTCGGACAGGGCCTCCTACGAGCAGTACTTC,CASSSSDRASYEQYF